This T cell receptor (beta chain) was retrieved from a study of neurological immune-mediated disorders (dated 2019 in TCRdb). For context, the study as a whole: Among the approximately 35 multiple sclerosis patients, relapsing-remitting MS accounted for around 30 and secondary progressive MS accounted for 3. Peripheral blood TCR-beta repertoires from patients with HTLV-I-associated myelopathy (HAM/TSP), patients with multiple sclerosis, and healthy controls were compared in the study using UMI-based sequencing. Alongside PBMC samples, the set of more than 80 TCR-beta libraries contained longitudinal samples, technical triplicates, and paired CD4+ and CD8+ T-cell subsets that had been sorted. The cohort was made up of 65 to 75 subjects, consisting of roughly 14 HAM/TSP patients, 35 or so multiple sclerosis patients and around 20 healthy controls. The research as a whole found: Phylogenetic analysis grouped repertoires from 18 of 34 MS patients into a cluster of related CDR3 sequences, suggesting a possible repertoire-level signature. TCR clonal expansion was highest in HAM/TSP patients and lowest in MS patients, with MS patients falling below even healthy controls. Expanded clones from different subjects shared no identical CDR3 amino acid sequences, which suggests that TCR-beta repertoires were private in all groups. The MS cluster was not associated with any clinical or MRI features, and the authors stated that larger cohorts are needed.

cDNA was synthesized by template-switch 5'RACE using a primer carrying a 10-nucleotide random unique molecular identifier by which each TCR transcript was tagged. Every sequencing run yielded over 170 million TCR-beta sequences covering 15-18 subjects. Total RNA was extracted with the RNeasy kit. Using the KAPA Real-time Library Amplification kit, TCR-beta VDJ regions were amplified with primers for the TCR constant region and the 5'RACE anchor. Sample indexes and Illumina adaptors were added in a first PCR, after which library yield was increased in a second PCR. After Ampure bead purification, the TCR product of roughly 650 bp was size-selected on a 2% E-gel SizeSelection system. Before pooling, libraries had their quality checked on a Bioanalyzer, their concentration measured with Qubit, and their quantity determined with the Kapa Library Quantification kit. Libraries were sequenced paired-end 2 x 150 bp on an Illumina HiSeq 2500. To increase sequence diversity, roughly 25-31% phiX was spiked into each library pool. Per the original workflow: Quality-filtered reads were processed with the UMI-based MiGEC pipeline, and over 75% of raw TCR sequences were removed by the MiGEC pipeline during error correction. VDJ genes were aligned to IMGT germline references, and clonotypes were defined by unique CDR3 amino acid sequence plus V-J genes. VDJtools evaluated clonal expansion, Shannon diversity and CDR3 relatedness (CalcPairwiseDistances, ClusterSamples); CLCbio workbench built phylogenetic trees. A clone was classed as expanded if it had 8 or more unique UMIs, a cutoff based on coefficient-of-variation modelling across technical triplicates. Starting from the raw public reads, TCRdb applied fastp trimming at Q25, assembled clones with MiXCR and retained in-frame beta chains. When rows share a CDR3 protein, they turn into one entry using the most common DNA and genes. The V and J calls and clone size are TCRdb's, not the authors'. Within this sample are some 78,000 distinct CDR3 sequences, with just over 5% of them counted one time only. Of the sample, about 2% is held by the ten largest clones.

Libraries from unsorted PBMCs were made from 2 million PBMCs kept in RNAlater at -80 degrees C until RNA extraction. Multiple sclerosis patients were enrolled in a US clinical protocol evaluating disease progression by magnetic resonance imaging. PBMCs were separated from peripheral blood using Ficoll-Hypaque density gradient centrifugation and then cryopreserved in liquid nitrogen. In its sample, this clonotype was seen a few times. There is no known antigen for this receptor. Base quality data are lacking; no much larger clone is found one base away. The CDR3 goes from the cysteine to the phenylalanine over 16 residues. The only DNA kept is the CDR3, 48 bases in frame from the first base. The germline V and J ends show losses of 0 bases and 4 bases respectively, and no gene match explains 4 bases of the junction. CDR1 and CDR2, per the germline V gene, are SGHRS and YFSETQ.

The sequence was obtained from a woman between 25 and 40 years old with multiple sclerosis. Sequenced input: PBMCs. The chain couples TRBV5-1 to TRBJ2-1, and TRBD2 aligns with 10 junction nucleotides. DNA sequence: TGCGCCAGCAGCTTGGAACTAGCGGGGCCGTACAATGAGCAGTTCTTC. The encoded protein is CASSLELAGPYNEQFF.